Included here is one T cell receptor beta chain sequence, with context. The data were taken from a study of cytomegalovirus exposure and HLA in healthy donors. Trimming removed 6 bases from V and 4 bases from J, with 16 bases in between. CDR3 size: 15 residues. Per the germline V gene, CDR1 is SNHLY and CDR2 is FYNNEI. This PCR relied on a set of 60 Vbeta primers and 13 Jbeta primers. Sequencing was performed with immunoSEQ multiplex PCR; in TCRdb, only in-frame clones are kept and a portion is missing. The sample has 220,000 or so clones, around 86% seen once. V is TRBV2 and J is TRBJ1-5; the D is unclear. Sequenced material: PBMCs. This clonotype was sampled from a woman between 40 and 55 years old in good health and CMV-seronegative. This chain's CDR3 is CASSSYLGPNQPQHF. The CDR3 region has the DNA TGTGCCAGCAGCTCCTATCTGGGCCCTAATCAGCCCCAGCATTTT.